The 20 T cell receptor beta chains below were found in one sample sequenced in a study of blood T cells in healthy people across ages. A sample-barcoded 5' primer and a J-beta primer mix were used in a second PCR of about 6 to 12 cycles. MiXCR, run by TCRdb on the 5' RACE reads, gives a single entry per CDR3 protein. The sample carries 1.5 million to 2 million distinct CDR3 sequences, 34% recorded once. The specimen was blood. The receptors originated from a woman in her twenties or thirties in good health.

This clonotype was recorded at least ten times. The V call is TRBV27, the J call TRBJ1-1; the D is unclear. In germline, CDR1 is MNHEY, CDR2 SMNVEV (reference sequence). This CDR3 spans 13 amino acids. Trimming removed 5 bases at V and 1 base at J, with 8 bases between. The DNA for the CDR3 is TGTGCCAGCAGTGCCCGACAGAACACTGAAGCTTTCTTT. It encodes CASSARQNTEAFF.

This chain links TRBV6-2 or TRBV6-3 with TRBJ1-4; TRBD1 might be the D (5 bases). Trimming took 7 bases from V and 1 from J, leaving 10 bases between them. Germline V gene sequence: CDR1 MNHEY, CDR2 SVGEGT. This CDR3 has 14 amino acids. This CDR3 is CASKGTETNEKLFF. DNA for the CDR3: TGTGCCAGCAAGGGGACGGAAACTAATGAAAAACTGTTTTTT.

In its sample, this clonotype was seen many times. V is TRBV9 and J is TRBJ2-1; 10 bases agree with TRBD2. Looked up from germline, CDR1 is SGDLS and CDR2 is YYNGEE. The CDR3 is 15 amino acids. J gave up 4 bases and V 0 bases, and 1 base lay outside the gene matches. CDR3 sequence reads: CASSVALAGYNEQFF. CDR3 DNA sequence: TGTGCCAGCAGCGTAGCACTAGCGGGATACAATGAGCAGTTCTTC.

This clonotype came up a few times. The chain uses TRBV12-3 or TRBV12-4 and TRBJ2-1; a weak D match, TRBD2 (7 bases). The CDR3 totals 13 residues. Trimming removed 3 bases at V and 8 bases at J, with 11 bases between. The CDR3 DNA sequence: TGTGCCAGCAGTTTCTGGGGGGGCGATGAGCAGTTCTTC. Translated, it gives CASSFWGGDEQFF.

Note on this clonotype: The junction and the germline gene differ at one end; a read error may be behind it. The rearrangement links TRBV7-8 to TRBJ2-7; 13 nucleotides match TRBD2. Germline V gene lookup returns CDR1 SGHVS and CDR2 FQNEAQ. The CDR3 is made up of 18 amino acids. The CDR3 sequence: CAGSTRLAGGRISYEQYF. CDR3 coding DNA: TGTGCCGGCAGCACACGACTAGCGGGGGGTCGAATCTCCTACGAGCAGTACTTC.

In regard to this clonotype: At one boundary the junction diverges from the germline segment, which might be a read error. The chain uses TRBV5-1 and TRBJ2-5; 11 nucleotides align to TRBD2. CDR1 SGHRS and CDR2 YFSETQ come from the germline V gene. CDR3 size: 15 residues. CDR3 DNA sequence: TGCGCCAGCAGCCCGGGACTAGCGGCCCAAGGGACCCAGTACTTC. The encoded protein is CASSPGLAAQGTQYF.

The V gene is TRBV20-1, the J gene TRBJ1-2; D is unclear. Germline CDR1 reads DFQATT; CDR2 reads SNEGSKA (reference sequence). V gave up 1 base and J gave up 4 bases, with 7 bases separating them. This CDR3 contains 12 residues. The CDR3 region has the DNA TGCAGTGCTAGAGCACCAACCTATGGCTACACCTTC. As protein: CSARAPTYGYTF.

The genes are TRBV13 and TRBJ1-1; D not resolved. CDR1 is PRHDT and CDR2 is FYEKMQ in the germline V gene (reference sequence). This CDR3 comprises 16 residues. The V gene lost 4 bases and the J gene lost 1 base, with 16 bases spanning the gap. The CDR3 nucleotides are TGTGCCAGCAGCTCTGACTTGAGGGCCAAGAACACTGAAGCTTTCTTT. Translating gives CASSSDLRAKNTEAFF.

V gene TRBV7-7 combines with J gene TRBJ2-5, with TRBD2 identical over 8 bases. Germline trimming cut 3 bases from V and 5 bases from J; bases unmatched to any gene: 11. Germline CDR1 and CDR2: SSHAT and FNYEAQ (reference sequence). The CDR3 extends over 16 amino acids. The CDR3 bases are TGTGCCAGCAGCTTGTCCGCGGGGGGCCAGGGCGAGACCCAGTACTTC. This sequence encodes CASSLSAGGQGETQYF.

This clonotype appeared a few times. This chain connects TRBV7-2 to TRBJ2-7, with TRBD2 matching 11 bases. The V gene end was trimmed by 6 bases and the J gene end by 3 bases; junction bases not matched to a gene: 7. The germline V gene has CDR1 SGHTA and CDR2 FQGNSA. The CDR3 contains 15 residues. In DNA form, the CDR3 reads TGTGCCAGCAGGGGTAGCGGGAGGGTTCGCTACGAGCAGTACTTC. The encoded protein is CASRGSGRVRYEQYF.

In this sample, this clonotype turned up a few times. CDR3 nucleotides: TGCAGTGCTAGAGACTACTCCGGGACTAGCGGACCCTACAATGAGCAGTTCTTC. Amino acids: CSARDYSGTSGPYNEQFF. The chain combines TRBV20-1 with TRBJ2-1, with TRBD2 identical over 11 bases. This CDR3 contains 18 residues. The V gene end was trimmed by 0 bases and the J gene end by 2 bases; junction bases not matched to a gene: 9. Germline V gene data show CDR1 as DFQATT and CDR2 as SNEGSKA (reference sequence).

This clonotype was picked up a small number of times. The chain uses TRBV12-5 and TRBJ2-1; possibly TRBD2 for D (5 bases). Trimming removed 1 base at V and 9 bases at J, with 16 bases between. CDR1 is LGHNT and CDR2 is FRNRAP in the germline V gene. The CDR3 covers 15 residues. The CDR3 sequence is CASGLELGQWSEQFF. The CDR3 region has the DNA TGTGCTAGTGGTTTGGAACTAGGTCAATGGAGTGAGCAGTTCTTC.

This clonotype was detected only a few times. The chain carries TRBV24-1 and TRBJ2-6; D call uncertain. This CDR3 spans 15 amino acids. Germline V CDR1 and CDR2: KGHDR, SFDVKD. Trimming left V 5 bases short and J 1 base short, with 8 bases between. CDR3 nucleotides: TGTGCCACCAGTGCAGAAGGGTCTGGGGCCAACGTCCTGACTTTC. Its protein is CATSAEGSGANVLTF.

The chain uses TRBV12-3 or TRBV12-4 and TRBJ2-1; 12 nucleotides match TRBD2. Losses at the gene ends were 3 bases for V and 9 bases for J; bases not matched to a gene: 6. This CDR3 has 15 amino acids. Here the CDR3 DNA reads TGTGCCAGCAGTTTTCCCACGGGACTAGCGGGTGAGCAGTTCTTC. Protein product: CASSFPTGLAGEQFF.

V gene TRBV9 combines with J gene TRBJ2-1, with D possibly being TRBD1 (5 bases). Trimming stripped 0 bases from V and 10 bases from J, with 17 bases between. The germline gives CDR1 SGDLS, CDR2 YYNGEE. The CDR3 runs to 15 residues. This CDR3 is CASSVATGDSYEQFF. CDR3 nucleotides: TGTGCCAGCAGCGTAGCTACAGGCGACTCCTACGAGCAGTTCTTC.

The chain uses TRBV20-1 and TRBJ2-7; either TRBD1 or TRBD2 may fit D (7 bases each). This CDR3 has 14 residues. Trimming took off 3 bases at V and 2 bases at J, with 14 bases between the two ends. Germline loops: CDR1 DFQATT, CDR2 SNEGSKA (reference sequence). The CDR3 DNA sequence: TGCAGTGCTAGGGGGGGGACAGAAGCCTACGAGCAGTACTTC. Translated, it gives CSARGGTEAYEQYF.

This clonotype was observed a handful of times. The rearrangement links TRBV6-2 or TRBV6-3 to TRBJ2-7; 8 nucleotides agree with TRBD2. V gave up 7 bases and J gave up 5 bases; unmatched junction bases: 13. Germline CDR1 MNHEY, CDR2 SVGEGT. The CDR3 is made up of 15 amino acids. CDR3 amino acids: CASTKPRGGLDEQYF. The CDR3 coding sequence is TGTGCCAGCACCAAACCACGGGGGGGCCTCGACGAGCAGTACTTC.

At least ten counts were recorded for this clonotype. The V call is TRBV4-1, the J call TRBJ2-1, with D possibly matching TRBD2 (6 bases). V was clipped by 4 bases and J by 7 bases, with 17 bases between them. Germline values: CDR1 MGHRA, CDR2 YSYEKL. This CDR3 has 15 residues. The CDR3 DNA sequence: TGCGCCAGCAGCCGCGGGGACGGAGGAGGGAATGAGCAGTTCTTC. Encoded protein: CASSRGDGGGNEQFF.

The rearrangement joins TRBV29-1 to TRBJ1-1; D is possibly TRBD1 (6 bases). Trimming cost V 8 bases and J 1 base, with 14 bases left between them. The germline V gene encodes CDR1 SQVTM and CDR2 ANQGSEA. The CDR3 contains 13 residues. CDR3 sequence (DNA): TGCAGCTCTAAGGGACACTCGAACACTGAAGCTTTCTTT. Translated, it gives CSSKGHSNTEAFF.

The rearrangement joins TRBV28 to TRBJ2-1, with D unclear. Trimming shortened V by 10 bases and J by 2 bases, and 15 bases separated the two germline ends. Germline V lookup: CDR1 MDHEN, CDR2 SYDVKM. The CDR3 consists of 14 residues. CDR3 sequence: CATLITGPYNEQFF. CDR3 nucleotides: TGTGCCACTTTGATAACCGGACCCTACAATGAGCAGTTCTTC.